This T cell receptor (beta chain) was retrieved from a study of blood T cell repertoires in COVID-19. In the study overall: Sites across the United States, Italy and Spain contributed samples from acute and convalescent COVID-19.

Authors' data handling: Amplifying reference gene primers gave estimates of nucleated cell counts. Measured with immunoSEQ multiplex PCR; TCRdb has only the in-frame clones, and not every one. That table supplies the V and J calls and clone size; D and trimming were determined from the DNA. The sample has over 30,000 clones; 80% to 95% are singletons. Trimming shortened V by 4 bases and J by 0 bases, and 11 bases separated the two germline ends. The germline V gene has CDR1 SGHRS and CDR2 YFSETQ. The CDR3 has 15 residues. The sequenced material came from peripheral blood. The gene calls are TRBV5-1 and TRBJ2-1; D is undetermined. This receptor was obtained from a man older than 75 with acute or convalescent COVID-19. The CDR3 DNA follows: TGCGCCAGCAGCCCTACGTTAAGCTCCTACAATGAGCAGTTCTTC. This codes for CASSPTLSSYNEQFF.